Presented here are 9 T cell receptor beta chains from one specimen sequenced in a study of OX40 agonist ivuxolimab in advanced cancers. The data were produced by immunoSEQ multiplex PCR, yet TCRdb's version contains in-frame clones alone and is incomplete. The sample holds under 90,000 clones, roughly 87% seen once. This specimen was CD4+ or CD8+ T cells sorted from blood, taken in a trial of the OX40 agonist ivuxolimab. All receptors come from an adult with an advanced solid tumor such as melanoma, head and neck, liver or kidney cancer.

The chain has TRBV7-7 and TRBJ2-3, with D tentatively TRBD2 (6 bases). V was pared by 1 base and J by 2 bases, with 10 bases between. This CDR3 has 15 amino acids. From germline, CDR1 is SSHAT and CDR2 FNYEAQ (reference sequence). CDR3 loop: CASSLGGTFTDTQYF. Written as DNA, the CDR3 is TGTGCCAGCAGCTTAGGCGGGACTTTCACAGATACGCAGTATTTT. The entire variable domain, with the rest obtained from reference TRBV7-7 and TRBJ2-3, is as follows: GAGVSQSPRYKVTKRGQDVTLRCDPISSHATLYWYQQALGQGPEFLTYFNYEAQPDKSGLPSDRFSAERPEGSISTLTIQRTEQRDSAMYRCASSLGGTFTDTQYFGPGTRLTVL.

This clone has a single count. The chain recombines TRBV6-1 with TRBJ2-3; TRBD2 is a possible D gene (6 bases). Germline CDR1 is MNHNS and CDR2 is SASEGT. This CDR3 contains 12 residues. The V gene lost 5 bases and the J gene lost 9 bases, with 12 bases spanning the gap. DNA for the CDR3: TGTGCCAGCAGTCGACTAGTCAAGACGCAGTATTTT. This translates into CASSRLVKTQYF.

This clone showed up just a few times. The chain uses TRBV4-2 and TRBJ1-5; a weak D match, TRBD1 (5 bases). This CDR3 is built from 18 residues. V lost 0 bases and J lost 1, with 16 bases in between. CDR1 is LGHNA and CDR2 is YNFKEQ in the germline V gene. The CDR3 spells CASSQEAGVGGSNQPQHF. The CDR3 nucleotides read TGTGCCAGCAGCCAAGAAGCGGGGGTCGGAGGGAGCAATCAGCCCCAGCATTTT.

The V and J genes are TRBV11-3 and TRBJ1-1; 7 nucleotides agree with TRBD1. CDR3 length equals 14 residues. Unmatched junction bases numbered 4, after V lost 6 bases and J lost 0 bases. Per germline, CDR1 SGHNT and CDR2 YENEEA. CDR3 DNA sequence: TGTGCCAGCAGTCCAGGGGGGATGAACACTGAAGCTTTCTTT. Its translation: CASSPGGMNTEAFF.

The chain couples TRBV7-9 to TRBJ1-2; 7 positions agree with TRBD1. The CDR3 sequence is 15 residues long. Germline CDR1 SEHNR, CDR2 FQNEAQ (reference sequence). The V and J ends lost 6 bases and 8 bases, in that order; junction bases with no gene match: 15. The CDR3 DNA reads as TGTGCCAGCAGTTCCCTGGGAGGGGGCGCGGAAGGCTACACCTTC. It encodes CASSSLGGGAEGYTF.

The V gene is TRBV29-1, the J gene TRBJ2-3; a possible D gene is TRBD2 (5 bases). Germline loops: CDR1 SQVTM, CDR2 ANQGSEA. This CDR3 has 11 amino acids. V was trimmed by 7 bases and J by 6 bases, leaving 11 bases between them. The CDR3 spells CSGTLTDTQYF. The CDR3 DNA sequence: TGCAGCGGGACTTTGACGGATACGCAGTATTTT.

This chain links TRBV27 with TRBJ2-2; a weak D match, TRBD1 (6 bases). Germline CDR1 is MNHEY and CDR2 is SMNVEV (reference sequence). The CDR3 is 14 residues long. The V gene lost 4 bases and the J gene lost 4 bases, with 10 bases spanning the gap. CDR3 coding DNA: TGTGCCAGCAGTTCACTAGGGGGCACCGGGGAGCTGTTTTTT. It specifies CASSSLGGTGELFF.

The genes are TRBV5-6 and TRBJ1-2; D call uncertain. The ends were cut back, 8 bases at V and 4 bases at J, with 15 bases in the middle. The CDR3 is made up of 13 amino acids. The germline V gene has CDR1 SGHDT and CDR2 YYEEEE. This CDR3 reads CASHTRWGYGYTF. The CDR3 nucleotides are TGTGCCAGTCATACTAGGTGGGGCTATGGCTACACCTTC. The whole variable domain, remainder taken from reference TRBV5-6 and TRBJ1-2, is DAGVTQSPTHLIKTRGQQVTLRCSPKSGHDTVSWYQQALGQGPQFIFQYYEEEERQRGNFPDRFSGHQFPNYSSELNVNALLLGDSALYLCASHTRWGYGYTFGSGTRLTVV.

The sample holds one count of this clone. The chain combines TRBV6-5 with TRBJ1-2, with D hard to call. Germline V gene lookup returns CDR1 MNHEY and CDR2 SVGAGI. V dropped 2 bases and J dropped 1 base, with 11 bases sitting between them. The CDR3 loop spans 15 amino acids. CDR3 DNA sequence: TGTGCCAGCAGTTACCCCGCAGCCCTTAACTATGGCTACACCTTC. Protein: CASSYPAALNYGYTF.